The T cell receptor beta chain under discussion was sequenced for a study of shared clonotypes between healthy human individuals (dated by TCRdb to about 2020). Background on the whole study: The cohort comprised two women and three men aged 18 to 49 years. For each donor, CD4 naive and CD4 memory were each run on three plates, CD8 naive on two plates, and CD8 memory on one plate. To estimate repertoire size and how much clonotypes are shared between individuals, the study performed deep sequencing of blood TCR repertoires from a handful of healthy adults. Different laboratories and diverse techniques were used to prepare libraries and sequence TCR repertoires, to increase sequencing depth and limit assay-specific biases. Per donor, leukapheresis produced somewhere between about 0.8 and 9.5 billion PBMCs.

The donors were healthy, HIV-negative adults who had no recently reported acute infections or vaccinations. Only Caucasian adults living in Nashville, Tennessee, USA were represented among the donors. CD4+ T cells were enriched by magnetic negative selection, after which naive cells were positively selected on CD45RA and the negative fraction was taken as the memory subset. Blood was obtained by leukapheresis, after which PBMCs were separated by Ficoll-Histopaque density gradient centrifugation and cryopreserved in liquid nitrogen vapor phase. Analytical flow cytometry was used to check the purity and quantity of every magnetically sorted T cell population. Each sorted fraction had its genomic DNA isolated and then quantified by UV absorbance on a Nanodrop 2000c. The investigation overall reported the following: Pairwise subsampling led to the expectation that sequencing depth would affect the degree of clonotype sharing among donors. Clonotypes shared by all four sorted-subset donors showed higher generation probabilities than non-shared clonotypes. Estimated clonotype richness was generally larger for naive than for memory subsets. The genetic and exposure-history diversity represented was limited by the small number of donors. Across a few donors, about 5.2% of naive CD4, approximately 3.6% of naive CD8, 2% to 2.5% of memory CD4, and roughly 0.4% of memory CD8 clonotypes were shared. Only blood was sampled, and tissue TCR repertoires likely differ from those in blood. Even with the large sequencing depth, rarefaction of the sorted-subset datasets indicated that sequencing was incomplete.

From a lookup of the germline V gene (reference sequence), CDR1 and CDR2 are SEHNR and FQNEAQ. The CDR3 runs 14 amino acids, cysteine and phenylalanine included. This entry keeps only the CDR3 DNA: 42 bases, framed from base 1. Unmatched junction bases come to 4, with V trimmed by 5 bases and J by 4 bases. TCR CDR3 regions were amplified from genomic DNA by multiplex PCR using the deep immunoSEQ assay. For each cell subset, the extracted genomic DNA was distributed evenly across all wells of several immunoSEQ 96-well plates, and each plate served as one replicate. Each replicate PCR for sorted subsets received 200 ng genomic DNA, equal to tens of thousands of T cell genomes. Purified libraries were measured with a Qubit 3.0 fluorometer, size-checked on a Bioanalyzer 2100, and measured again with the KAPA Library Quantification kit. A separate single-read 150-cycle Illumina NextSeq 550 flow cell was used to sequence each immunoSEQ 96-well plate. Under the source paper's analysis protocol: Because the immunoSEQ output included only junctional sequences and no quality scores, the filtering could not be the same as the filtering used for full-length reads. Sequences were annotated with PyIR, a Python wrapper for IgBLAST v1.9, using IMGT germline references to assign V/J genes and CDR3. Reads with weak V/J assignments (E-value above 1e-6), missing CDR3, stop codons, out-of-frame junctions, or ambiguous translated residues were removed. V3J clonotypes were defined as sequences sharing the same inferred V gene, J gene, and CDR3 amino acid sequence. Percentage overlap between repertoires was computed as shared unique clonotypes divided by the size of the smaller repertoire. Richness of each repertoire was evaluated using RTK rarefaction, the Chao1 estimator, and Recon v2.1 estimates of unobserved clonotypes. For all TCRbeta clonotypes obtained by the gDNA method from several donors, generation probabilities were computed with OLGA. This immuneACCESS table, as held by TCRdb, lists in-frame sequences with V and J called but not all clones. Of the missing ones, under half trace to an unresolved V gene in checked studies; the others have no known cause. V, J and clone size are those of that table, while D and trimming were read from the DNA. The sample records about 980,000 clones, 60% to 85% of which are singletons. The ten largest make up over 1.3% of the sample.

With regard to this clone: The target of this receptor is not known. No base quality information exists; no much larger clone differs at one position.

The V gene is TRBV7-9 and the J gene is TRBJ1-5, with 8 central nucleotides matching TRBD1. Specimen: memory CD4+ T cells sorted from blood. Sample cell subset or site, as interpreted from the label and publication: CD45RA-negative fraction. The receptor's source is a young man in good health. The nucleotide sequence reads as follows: TGTGCCAGCAGCCCGCAGGGGGCGAATCAGCCCCAGCATTTT. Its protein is CASSPQGANQPQHF. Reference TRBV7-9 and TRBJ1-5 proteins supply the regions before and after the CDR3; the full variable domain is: DTGVSQNPRHKITKRGQNVTFRCDPISEHNRLYWYRQTLGQGPEFLTYFQNEAQLEKSRLLSDRFSAERPKGSFSTLEIQRTEQGDSAMYLCASSPQGANQPQHFGDGTRLSIL.